A selection of T cell receptor beta chains follows, all from one sample in a study of blood T cell repertoires in COVID-19. TCRdb's table, derived via immunoSEQ multiplex PCR, lists solely in-frame clones and lacks some. Of about 190,000 clones in the sample, over 75% were seen once. The sample comprised peripheral blood. These TCRs come from a woman between 40 and 55 years old who had recovered from COVID-19. CDR3s include the opening cysteine and the closing phenylalanine or tryptophan. D genes are given only for firm matches. The listing skips clone size in some rows; elsewhere it reads once, few, many or a size class.

v_gene	abundance	d_gene	len	j_gene	CDR3aa	CDR3nt
TRBV24-1	.	.	18	TRBJ2-1	CATSDLTVQGLSVDEQFF	TGTGCCACCAGTGATTTGACCGTGCAGGGGCTGTCCGTCGATGAGCAGTTCTTC
TRBV28	.	TRBD1	17	TRBJ2-2	CASTIYRMTGGPGELFF	TGTGCCAGCACCATATATAGAATGACAGGGGGCCCCGGGGAGCTGTTTTTT
TRBV19	.	TRBD2	13	TRBJ2-5	CASTSGSVETQYF	TGTGCCAGTACTAGCGGGAGTGTGGAGACCCAGTACTTC
TRBV29-1	.	TRBD2	14	TRBJ2-1	CRPGGGIQINEQFF	TGCAGACCCGGGGGGGGGATCCAAATCAATGAGCAGTTCTTC
TRBV4-2	once	.	14	TRBJ2-2	CASSRSSLTGELFF	TGTGCCAGCAGCCGAAGTAGCCTCACCGGGGAGCTGTTTTTT
TRBV28	.	TRBD1	14	TRBJ1-1	CASSIGQVNTEAFF	TGTGCCAGCAGTATAGGACAGGTTAACACTGAAGCTTTCTTT
TRBV7-2	.	TRBD1	16	TRBJ1-3	CASSFGQAVSGNTIYF	TGTGCCAGCAGCTTTGGACAGGCTGTATCTGGAAACACCATATATTTT
TRBV9	.	.	14	TRBJ1-4	CASSADRRVEKLFF	TGTGCCAGCAGCGCTGACAGGAGAGTAGAAAAACTGTTTTTT
TRBV7-6	.	TRBD2	15	TRBJ2-5	CASSRLAGAGETQYF	TGTGCCAGCAGCCGTCTAGCGGGAGCAGGGGAGACCCAGTACTTC
TRBV5-1	.	.	14	TRBJ2-7	CASSFRGADYEQYF	TGCGCCAGCAGCTTTAGAGGAGCGGACTACGAGCAGTACTTC
TRBV20-1	.	.	14	TRBJ1-1	CSASMAGWKNEAFF	TGCAGTGCTAGTATGGCAGGTTGGAAAAATGAAGCTTTCTTT
TRBV18	.	TRBD2	17	TRBJ2-3	CASSRPGTTLGTDTRYF	TGTGCCAGCTCACGTCCCGGGACTACCCTGGGCACAGATACGCGGTATTTT
TRBV19	few	TRBD1	16	TRBJ2-1	CASSIGGGQPYNEQFF	TGTGCCAGTAGTATAGGAGGGGGACAGCCCTACAATGAGCAGTTCTTC
TRBV29-1	.	TRBD2	15	TRBJ2-7	CSVERAGGIVDEQYF	TGCAGCGTTGAACGTGCGGGAGGCATAGTGGACGAGCAGTACTTC
TRBV18	.	TRBD2	13	TRBJ2-1	CASSPGLADEQFF	TGTGCCAGCTCACCGGGACTAGCGGATGAGCAGTTCTTC
TRBV7-2	.	.	13	TRBJ1-1	CASSFTENTEAFF	TGTGCCAGCAGCTTTACAGAGAACACTGAAGCTTTCTTT
TRBV4-3	.	TRBD2	17	TRBJ2-5	CASSPRTSGPDQETQYF	TGCGCCAGCAGCCCCCGGACTAGCGGGCCCGACCAAGAGACCCAGTACTTC
TRBV5-1	once	.	17	TRBJ2-2	CASSQGLRVANTGELFF	TGCGCCAGCAGCCAGGGACTCAGGGTCGCGAACACCGGGGAGCTGTTTTTT
TRBV30	.	TRBD1	13	TRBJ2-7	CAWTGTGDYEQYF	TGTGCCTGGACCGGGACAGGGGACTACGAGCAGTACTTC
TRBV29-1	.	.	11	TRBJ2-3	CSVIEGGTQYF	TGCAGCGTGATCGAGGGCGGTACGCAGTATTTT
TRBV5-1	.	.	15	TRBJ2-2	CASSLGQGYSGELFF	TGCGCCAGCAGCTTGGGGCAGGGGTATTCCGGGGAGCTGTTTTTT
TRBV7-8	.	TRBD1	15	TRBJ1-1	CASRLTGGMNTEAFF	TGTGCCAGCAGACTGACAGGGGGCATGAACACTGAAGCTTTCTTT
TRBV3-1/TRBV3-2	.	.	16	TRBJ2-1	CASSHYLASSSNEQFF	TGTGCCAGCAGCCACTATTTGGCTAGCTCCTCTAATGAGCAGTTCTTC
TRBV24-1	.	TRBD1	16	TRBJ2-5	CATSDPTGTGGETQYF	TGTGCCACCAGTGATCCAACGGGGACAGGGGGAGAGACCCAGTACTTC
TRBV28	.	TRBD1	14	TRBJ2-7	CASSLSGTDYEQYF	TGTGCCAGCAGTTTAAGTGGGACAGACTACGAGCAGTACTTC
TRBV5-8	.	.	14	TRBJ1-2	CASSLAIGTEGYTF	TGTGCCAGCAGCTTGGCCATCGGGACTGAAGGCTACACCTTC
TRBV5-1	.	TRBD2	15	TRBJ2-1	CASSSRLAGGNEQFF	TGCGCCAGCAGCTCCCGACTAGCGGGAGGGAATGAGCAGTTCTTC
TRBV5-6	once	.	12	TRBJ2-7	CASSSQGGEQYF	TGTGCCAGCAGCTCACAGGGTGGCGAGCAGTACTTC
TRBV9	.	.	14	TRBJ2-1	CASSVGPSYNEQFF	TGTGCCAGCAGCGTTGGCCCCTCCTACAATGAGCAGTTCTTC